This T cell receptor beta chain was profiled in a study of blood T cell repertoires in COVID-19. Methods used by the authors: How many nucleated cells were present was estimated from reference gene primer amplification. Generated by immunoSEQ multiplex PCR, the TCRdb table keeps only in-frame clones and is missing some. V and J calls and clone size follow that table, whereas D and trimming were derived from the DNA. The sample holds about 150,000 clones; 76% are singletons and the top ten take roughly 3.7%. This CDR3 is built from 14 residues. Trimming took 6 bases from V and 3 from J; bases not matched to a gene: 6. Germline CDR1 reads MGHDK; CDR2 reads SYGVNS.

What was sequenced was peripheral blood. This chain links TRBV25-1 with TRBJ2-7; 9 positions agree with TRBD1. The clonotype was recovered from a woman older than 75 with acute or convalescent COVID-19. The CDR3 DNA reads as TGTGCCAGCAGGGCTCCGGGACAGGGCTACGAGCAGTACTTC. It translates to CASRAPGQGYEQYF.